This TCR beta chain was identified in a study of T-cell reconstitution after alpha-beta-depleted transplantation in children. Study conclusions and caveats: After transplant, at about two months, alpha-beta T cells were reportedly derived from several hundred expanded graft clones. Diversity of TCRbeta at day 60 was high in some patients, arising from surviving recipient T cells and thymic progenitors.

As it was prepared, the TCRbeta library received unique molecular identifiers. TCRdb reprocessed the PCR reads with MiXCR, giving one entry per CDR3 protein. The sample carries around 700,000 distinct CDR3 sequences, 10% to 15% recorded once. This clonotype was observed many times. Its antigen is currently unknown. The sample in question was PBMCs, obtained before TCRalphabeta/CD19-depleted stem cell transplant. The sequence was obtained from a girl aged 2 to 9 with congenital amegakaryocytic thrombocytopenia, due to receive a stem cell transplant.

DNA of the CDR3: TGCGCCAGCAGCTTGGAGCGGTACACAGATACGCAGTATTTT. Translated: CASSLERYTDTQYF. The chain couples TRBV5-1 to TRBJ2-3; a possible D gene is TRBD2 (5 bases). The V gene's germline CDR1 is SGHRS and CDR2 YFSETQ. Trimming left V 0 bases short and J 2 bases short, with 7 bases between. The CDR3 length is 14 residues.